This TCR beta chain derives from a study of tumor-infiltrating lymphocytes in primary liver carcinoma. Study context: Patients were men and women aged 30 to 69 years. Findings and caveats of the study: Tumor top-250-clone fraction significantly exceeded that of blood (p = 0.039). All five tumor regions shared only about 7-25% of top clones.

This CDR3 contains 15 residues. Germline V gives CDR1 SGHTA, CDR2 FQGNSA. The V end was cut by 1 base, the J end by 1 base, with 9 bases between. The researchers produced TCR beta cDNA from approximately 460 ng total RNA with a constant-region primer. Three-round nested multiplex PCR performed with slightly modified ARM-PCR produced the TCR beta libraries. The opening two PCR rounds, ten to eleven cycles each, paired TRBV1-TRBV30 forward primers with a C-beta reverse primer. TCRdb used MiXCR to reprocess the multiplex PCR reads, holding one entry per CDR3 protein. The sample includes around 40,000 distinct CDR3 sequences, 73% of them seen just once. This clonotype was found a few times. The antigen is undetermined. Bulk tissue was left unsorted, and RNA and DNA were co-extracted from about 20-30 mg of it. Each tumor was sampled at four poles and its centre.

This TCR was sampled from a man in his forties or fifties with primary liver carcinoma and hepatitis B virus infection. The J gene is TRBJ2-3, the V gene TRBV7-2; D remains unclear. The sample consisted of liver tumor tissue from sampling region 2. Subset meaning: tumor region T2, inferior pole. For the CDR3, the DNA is TGTGCCAGCAGCTTAGTAGGTCAGGGCACAGATACGCAGTATTTT. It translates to CASSLVGQGTDTQYF.